The clone carrying this T cell receptor beta chain has more than one count but fewer than ten. Indicated treatment: approximately 18 received Ad26.COV2.S at low or high dose, single or two shots; roughly five received placebo; per-sample allocation not given. The samples were gathered on day 63 after the first injection of vaccine or placebo. Data came from immunoSEQ multiplex PCR; TCRdb stores just in-frame clones and leaves some out. Of around 250,000 clones listed, around nine tenths are singletons. This CDR3 is built from 11 residues. Germline V gives CDR1 MNHNY, CDR2 SVGAGI (reference sequence). The germline V and J ends were trimmed by 0 bases and 6 bases, with 2 bases remaining between them. The data originate from a study of Ad26.COV2.S vaccination and SARS-CoV-2 variants. Looking at the study overall: Ad26.COV2.S given intramuscularly, once or twice 56 days apart.

The material was peripheral blood, obtained in a trial of Ad26.COV2.S vaccine versus placebo. This rearrangement joins TRBV6-6 to TRBJ1-1; D is uncertain. The receptor comes from a person aged 18-60 years who received the Ad26.COV2.S COVID-19 vaccine or a placebo. The CDR3 sequence: CASSYSSEAFF. The CDR3 nucleotides read TGTGCCAGCAGTTACTCGTCTGAAGCTTTCTTT.